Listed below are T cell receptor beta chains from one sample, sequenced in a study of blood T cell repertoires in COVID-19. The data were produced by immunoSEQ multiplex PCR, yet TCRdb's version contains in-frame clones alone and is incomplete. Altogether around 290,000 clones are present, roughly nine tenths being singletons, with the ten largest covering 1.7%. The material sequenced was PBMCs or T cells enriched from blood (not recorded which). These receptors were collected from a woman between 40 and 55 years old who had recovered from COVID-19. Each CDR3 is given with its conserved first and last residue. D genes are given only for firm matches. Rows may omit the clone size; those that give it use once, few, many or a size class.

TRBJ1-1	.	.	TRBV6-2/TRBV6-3	CASSYPMGMLKEAFF	TGTGCCAGCAGTTACCCTATGGGCATGCTAAAAGAAGCTTTCTTT
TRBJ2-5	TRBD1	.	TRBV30	CAWTEWDRGGETQYF	TGTGCCTGGACCGAGTGGGACAGGGGAGGAGAGACCCAGTACTTC
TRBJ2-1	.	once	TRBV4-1	CASSQGSRGNYNEQFF	TGCGCCAGCAGCCAAGGATCGCGGGGCAACTACAATGAGCAGTTCTTC
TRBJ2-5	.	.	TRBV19	CASSTLIQETQYF	TGTGCCAGTAGTACACTAATACAAGAGACCCAGTACTTC
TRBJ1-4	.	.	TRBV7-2	CASSLSYRGEKLFF	TGTGCCAGCAGCTTATCTTACCGGGGTGAAAAACTGTTTTTT
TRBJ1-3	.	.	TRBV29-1	CSVALGGIGNTIYF	TGCAGCGTAGCCTTGGGAGGAATTGGAAACACCATATATTTT
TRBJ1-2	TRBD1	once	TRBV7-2	CASSFPGGGYGYTF	TGTGCCAGCAGCTTCCCAGGGGGCGGCTATGGCTACACCTTC
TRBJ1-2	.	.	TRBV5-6	CASSSDRLNYGYTF	TGTGCCAGCAGCTCTGACAGGTTGAACTATGGCTACACCTTC
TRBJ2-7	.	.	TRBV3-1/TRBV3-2	CASSQPPVSYEQYF	TGTGCCAGCAGCCAGCCCCCTGTCAGTTACGAGCAGTACTTC
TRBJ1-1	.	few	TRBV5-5	CASSLGSRTEAFF	TGTGCCAGCAGCTTGGGGTCGAGGACTGAAGCTTTCTTT
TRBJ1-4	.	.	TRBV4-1	CASRSPGQTNEKLFF	TGCGCCAGCAGGAGCCCTGGACAGACTAATGAAAAACTGTTTTTT
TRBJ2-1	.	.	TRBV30	CAWSGTNPSYNEQFF	TGTGCCTGGAGTGGAACTAACCCCTCCTACAATGAGCAGTTCTTC
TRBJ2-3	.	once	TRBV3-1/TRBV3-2	CASSQEATAQYF	TGTGCCAGCAGCCAAGAGGCAACCGCGCAGTATTTT
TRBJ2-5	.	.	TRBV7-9	CASSLVWDSEETQYF	TGTGCCAGCAGCTTAGTATGGGACTCGGAAGAGACCCAGTACTTC